This T cell receptor (beta chain) was observed in a study of T-cell reconstitution after alpha-beta-depleted transplantation in children. A TCRbeta library incorporating unique molecular identifiers was prepared. TCRdb fed the PCR reads into MiXCR, producing one record per CDR3 protein. The profile shows about 230,000 distinct CDR3 sequences, more than 10% of them singletons. The V gene end was trimmed by 4 bases and the J gene end by 4 bases; junction bases not matched to a gene: 4. The CDR3 runs to 13 residues. CDR1 SQVTM and CDR2 ANQGSEA come from the germline V gene. Only a few counts were recorded for this clonotype.

Sequences were derived from PBMCs from the stem cell graft donor, sampled from the stem cell graft. The clonotype originates from a human donor who donated a stem cell graft to a child with acute lymphoblastic leukemia. The chain has TRBV29-1 and TRBJ1-5; 7 nucleotides line up with TRBD1. The CDR3 DNA reads as TGCAGCGTTGGGACAGGAACAAATCAGCCCCAGCATTTT. Its protein is CSVGTGTNQPQHF.